This T cell receptor (beta chain) was captured in a study of T cells after yellow fever vaccination. Whole-study context: Low-cell-number fractions underwent preparation using SMART-Seq v4 Ultra Low Input.

Study-wide results and limits: Abundant bulk-derived clonotypes could contaminate FACS-sorted repertoires. Primary-vaccination clones mostly resurfaced post-booster (about 95% CD4, roughly 87% CD8). CD4 and CD8 compartments shared a small share of clonotypes, likely from convergent recombination.

Germline V CDR1 and CDR2: SGHDT, YYEEEE. Trimming removed 3 bases from V and 9 bases from J, with 12 bases in between. The CDR3 spans 12 residues. Each CDR3 protein gets one entry after TCRdb re-called the 5' RACE reads with MiXCR. This sample yields 500,000 to 650,000 distinct CDR3 sequences, of which about a sixth are seen a single time; approximately 15% belongs to the top ten. This clonotype was seen a few times. Its antigen is unknown. The TCR originated in a man between 18 and 29 years old who received the YFV17D yellow fever vaccine. The chain combines TRBV5-6 with TRBJ2-5; D is undetermined. This sample comprised PBMCs, obtained less than 6 days after the first yellow fever vaccination. The CDR3: CASSSGPPAQYF. CDR3 DNA sequence: TGTGCCAGCAGCTCGGGCCCCCCGGCCCAGTACTTC.